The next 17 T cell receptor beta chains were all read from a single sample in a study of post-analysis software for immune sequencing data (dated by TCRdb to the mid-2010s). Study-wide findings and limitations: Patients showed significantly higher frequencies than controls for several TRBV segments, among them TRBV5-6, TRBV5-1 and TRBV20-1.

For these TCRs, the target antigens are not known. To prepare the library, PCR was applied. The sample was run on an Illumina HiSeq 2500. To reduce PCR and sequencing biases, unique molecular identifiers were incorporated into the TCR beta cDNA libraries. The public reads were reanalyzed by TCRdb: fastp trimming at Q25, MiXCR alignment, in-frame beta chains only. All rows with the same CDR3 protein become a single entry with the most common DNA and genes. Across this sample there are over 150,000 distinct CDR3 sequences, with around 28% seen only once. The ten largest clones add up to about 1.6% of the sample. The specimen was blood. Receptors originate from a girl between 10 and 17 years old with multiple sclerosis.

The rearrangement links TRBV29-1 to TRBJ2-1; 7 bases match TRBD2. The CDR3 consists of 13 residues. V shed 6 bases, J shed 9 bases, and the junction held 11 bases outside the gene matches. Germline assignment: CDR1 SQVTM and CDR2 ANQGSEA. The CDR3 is CSVAGLQAGEQFF. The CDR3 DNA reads TGCAGCGTAGCGGGACTCCAGGCCGGTGAGCAGTTCTTC.

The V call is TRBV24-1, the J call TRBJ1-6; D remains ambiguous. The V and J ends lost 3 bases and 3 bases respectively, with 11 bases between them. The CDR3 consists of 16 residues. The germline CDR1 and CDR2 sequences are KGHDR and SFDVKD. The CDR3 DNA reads TGTGCCACCAGTGATATGGGTATGGTCTATAATTCACCCCTCCACTTT. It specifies CATSDMGMVYNSPLHF.

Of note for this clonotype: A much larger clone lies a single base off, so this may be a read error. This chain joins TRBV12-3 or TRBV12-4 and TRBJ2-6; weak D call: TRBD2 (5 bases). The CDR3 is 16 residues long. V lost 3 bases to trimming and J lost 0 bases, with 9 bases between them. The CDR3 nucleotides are TGTGCCAGCAGTTTGAGGGTGCCCTCTGGGGCCAACGTCCTGACTTTC. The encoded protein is CASSLRVPSGANVLTF.

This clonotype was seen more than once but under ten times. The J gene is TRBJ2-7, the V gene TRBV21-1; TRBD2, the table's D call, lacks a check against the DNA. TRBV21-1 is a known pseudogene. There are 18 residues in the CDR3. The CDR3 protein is CASSKGAARGSSVYEQYF. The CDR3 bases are TGTGCCAGCAGCAAAGGGGCGGCTCGCGGGAGTTCGGTCTACGAGCAGTACTTC.

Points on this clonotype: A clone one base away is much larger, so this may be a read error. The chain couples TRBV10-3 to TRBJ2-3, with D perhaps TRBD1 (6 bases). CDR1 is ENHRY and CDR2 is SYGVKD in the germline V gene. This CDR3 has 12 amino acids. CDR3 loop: CAIQGNTGTQYF. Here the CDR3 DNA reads TGTGCCATCCAGGGGAACACAGGTACGCAGTATTTT.

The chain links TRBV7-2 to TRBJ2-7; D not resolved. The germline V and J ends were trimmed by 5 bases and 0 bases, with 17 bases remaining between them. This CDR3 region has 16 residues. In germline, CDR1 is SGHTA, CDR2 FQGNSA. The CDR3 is CASSQKAQFSSYEQYF. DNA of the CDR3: TGTGCCAGCAGCCAGAAGGCACAATTCAGCTCCTACGAGCAGTACTTC.

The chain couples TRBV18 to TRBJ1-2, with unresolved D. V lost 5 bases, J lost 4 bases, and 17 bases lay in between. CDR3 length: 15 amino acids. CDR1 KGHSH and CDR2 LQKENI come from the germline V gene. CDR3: CASSSFKREGYGYTF. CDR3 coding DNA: TGTGCCAGCTCATCGTTCAAACGGGAGGGCTATGGCTACACCTTC.

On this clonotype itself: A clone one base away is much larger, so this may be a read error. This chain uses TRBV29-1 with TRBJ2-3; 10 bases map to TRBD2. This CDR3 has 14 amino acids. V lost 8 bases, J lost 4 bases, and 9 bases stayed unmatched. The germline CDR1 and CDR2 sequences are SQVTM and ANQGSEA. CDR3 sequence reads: CSPRLAGHADTQYF. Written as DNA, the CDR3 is TGCAGCCCGAGACTAGCGGGTCACGCAGATACGCAGTATTTT.

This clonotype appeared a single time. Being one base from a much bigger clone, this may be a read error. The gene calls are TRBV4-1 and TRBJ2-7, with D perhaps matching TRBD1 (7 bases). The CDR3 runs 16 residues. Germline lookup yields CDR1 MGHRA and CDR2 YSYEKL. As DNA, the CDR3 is TGCGCCGGCAGCCAAGGGGGGACAGCCGTCGCTTACGAGCAGTACTTC. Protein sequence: CAGSQGGTAVAYEQYF.

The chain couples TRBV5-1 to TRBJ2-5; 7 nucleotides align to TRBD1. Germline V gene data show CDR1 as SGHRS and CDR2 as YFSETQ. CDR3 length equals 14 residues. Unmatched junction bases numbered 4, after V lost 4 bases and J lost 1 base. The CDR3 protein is CASSHGQAQETQYF. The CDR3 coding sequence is TGCGCCAGCAGCCACGGACAGGCCCAAGAGACCCAGTACTTC.

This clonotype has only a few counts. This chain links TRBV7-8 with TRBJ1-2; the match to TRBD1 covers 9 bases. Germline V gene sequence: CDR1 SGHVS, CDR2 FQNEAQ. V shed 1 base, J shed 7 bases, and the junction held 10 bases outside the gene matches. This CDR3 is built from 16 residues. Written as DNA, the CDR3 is TGTGCCAGCAGCTTAGGGACAGGGGCCGTCTTTCTTGGCTACACCTTC. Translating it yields CASSLGTGAVFLGYTF.

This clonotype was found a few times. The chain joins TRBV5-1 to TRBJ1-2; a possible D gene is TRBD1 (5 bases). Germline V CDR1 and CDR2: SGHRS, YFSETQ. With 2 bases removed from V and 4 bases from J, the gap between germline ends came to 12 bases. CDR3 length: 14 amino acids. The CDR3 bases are TGCGCCAGCAGCTTCGGAGGGGCCTCCTATGGCTACACCTTC. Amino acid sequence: CASSFGGASYGYTF.

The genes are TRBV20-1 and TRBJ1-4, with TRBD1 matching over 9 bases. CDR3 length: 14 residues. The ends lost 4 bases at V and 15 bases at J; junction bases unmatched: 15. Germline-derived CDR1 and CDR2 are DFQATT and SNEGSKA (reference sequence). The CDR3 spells CSATGGTGRGGMFF. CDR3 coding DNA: TGCAGTGCTACTGGCGGGACAGGGAGAGGAGGGATGTTTTTT.

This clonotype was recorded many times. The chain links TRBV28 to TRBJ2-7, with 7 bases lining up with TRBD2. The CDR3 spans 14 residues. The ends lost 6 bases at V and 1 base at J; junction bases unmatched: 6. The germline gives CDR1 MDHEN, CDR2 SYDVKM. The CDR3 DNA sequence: TGTGCCAGCAGAATCCGGACTAGTTCCTACGAGCAGTACTTC. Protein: CASRIRTSSYEQYF.

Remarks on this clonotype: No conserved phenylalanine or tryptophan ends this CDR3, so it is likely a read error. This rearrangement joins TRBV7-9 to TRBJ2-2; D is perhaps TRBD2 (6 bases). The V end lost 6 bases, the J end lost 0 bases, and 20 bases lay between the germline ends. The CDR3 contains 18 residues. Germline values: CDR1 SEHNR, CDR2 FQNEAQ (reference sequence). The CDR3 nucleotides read TGTGCCAGCAGTCCGAGACTAGGAAAGGACGCGAACACCGGGGAGCTGTTTCTT. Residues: CASSPRLGKDANTGELFL.

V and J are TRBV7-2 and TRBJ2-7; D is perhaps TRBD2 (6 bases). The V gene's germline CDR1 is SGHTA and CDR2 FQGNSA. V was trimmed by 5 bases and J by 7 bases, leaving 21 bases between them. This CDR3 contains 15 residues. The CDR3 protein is CASSRTSTNTWEQYF. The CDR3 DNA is TGTGCCAGCAGCCGCACTAGCACCAACACTTGGGAGCAGTACTTC.

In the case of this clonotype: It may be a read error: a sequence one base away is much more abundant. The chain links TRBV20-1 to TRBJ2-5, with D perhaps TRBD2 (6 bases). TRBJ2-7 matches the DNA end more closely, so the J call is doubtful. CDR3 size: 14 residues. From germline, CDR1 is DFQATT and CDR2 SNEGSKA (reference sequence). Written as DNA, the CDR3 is TGCAGTGCTAGAGATTACCGGGAGTCCTACGAGCAGTACTTC. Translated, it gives CSARDYRESYEQYF.